Each of the 18 T cell receptor beta chains below was sequenced from the same sample in a study of response to subunit inactivated influenza vaccine. From the RT-PCR reads, TCRdb called clonotypes with MiXCR, one entry per CDR3 protein. The sample consists of roughly 460,000 distinct CDR3 sequences, over 9.5% of them appearing once. Sequencing used PBMCs from blood, obtained about 40 days after vaccination. All receptors derive from a middle-aged man who received an inactivated influenza vaccine.

This clonotype was seen more than once but under ten times. The rearrangement joins TRBV29-1 to TRBJ2-1; 13 bases fit TRBD2. The CDR3 runs to 13 residues. The ends lost 7 bases at V and 9 bases at J; junction bases unmatched: 6. CDR1 is SQVTM and CDR2 is ANQGSEA in the germline V gene. CDR3: CSAYGTSGIEQFF. The CDR3 nucleotides are TGCAGCGCTTATGGGACTAGCGGGATTGAGCAGTTCTTC.

V usage is TRBV6-1 and J usage is TRBJ2-1; the D gene is possibly TRBD2 (6 bases). The CDR3 is made up of 15 amino acids. Germline-derived CDR1 and CDR2 are MNHNS and SASEGT. V was pared by 6 bases and J by 5 bases, with 17 bases between. CDR3 region: CASSPGLALHNEQFF. Here the CDR3 DNA reads TGTGCCAGCAGCCCGGGGCTAGCGCTTCACAATGAGCAGTTCTTC.

V and J are TRBV9 and TRBJ2-3, with 7 nucleotides matching TRBD2. V shed 0 bases and J 0 bases; nucleotides not matched to a gene: 4. The CDR3 runs 16 residues. Germline lookup yields CDR1 SGDLS and CDR2 YYNGEE. CDR3 in amino acids: CASSVGASGSTDTQYF. The CDR3 DNA sequence: TGTGCCAGCAGCGTAGGGGCTAGCGGTAGCACAGATACGCAGTATTTT.

The chain carries TRBV7-9 and TRBJ2-7; D gene unclear. CDR3 length: 15 amino acids. Between the trimmed V and J ends, which lost 0 bases and 5 bases, there was a span of 14 bases. CDR1 SEHNR and CDR2 FQNEAQ come from the germline V gene (reference sequence). This chain's CDR3 is CASSLARNPGDEQYF. In DNA, the CDR3 is TGTGCCAGCAGCTTAGCCAGGAATCCGGGTGACGAGCAGTACTTC.

The table lists this clonotype with a count of one. This chain joins TRBV5-1 and TRBJ2-2, with D uncertain. In germline, CDR1 is SGHRS, CDR2 YFSETQ. V was shortened by 0 bases and J by 2 bases, with 8 bases between the two germline ends. CDR3 length: 15 amino acids. CDR3 coding DNA: TGCGCCAGCAGCTTGGACGGATTTAACACCGGGGAGCTGTTTTTT. As protein: CASSLDGFNTGELFF.

The V call is TRBV20-1, the J call TRBJ2-3; no firm D call. The CDR3 extends over 12 amino acids. The V end lost 2 bases, the J end lost 5 bases, and 8 bases lay between the germline ends. Germline CDR1 and CDR2: DFQATT and SNEGSKA (reference sequence). CDR3 protein: CSARSKQDTQYF. The CDR3 DNA is TGCAGTGCTAGAAGCAAGCAAGATACGCAGTATTTT.

This clonotype has just a few counts. The V and J genes are TRBV20-1 and TRBJ1-2; no definite D call. Trimming took 0 bases from V and 3 from J, leaving 8 bases between them. Germline V CDR1 and CDR2: DFQATT, SNEGSKA (reference sequence). The CDR3 has 13 amino acids. The CDR3: CSARDLEDYGYTF. The CDR3 DNA sequence: TGCAGTGCTAGAGATTTGGAGGACTATGGCTACACCTTC.

This clonotype was observed a handful of times. The V call is TRBV19, the J call TRBJ2-4; TRBD1 agrees at 10 bases. CDR3 length: 17 residues. Germline-derived CDR1 and CDR2 are LNHDA and SQIVND (reference sequence). V gave up 6 bases and J gave up 0 bases; unmatched junction bases: 8. The CDR3 here is CASSPDRGRLAKNIQYF. The CDR3 DNA follows: TGTGCCAGTAGCCCCGACAGGGGGCGACTAGCCAAAAACATTCAGTACTTC.

This clonotype has only a few counts. V is TRBV5-1 and J is TRBJ2-7; D call uncertain. The length of the CDR3 is 13 residues. The V end lost 4 bases, the J end lost 6 bases, and 14 bases lay between the germline ends. Germline values: CDR1 SGHRS, CDR2 YFSETQ. The CDR3 protein is CASSTGPSLEQYF. The CDR3 DNA follows: TGCGCCAGCAGCACCGGGCCGTCCCTCGAGCAGTACTTC.

The table lists this clonotype with many counts. This chain uses TRBV29-1 with TRBJ2-5, with D possibly TRBD1 on 6 matching bases. Deletions cut 3 bases from V and 2 bases from J, with 13 bases between. The germline CDR1 and CDR2 sequences are SQVTM and ANQGSEA. The CDR3 loop spans 14 amino acids. The CDR3 DNA sequence: TGCAGCGTTGACACAGGGAGACCTCAAGAGACCCAGTACTTC. It translates to CSVDTGRPQETQYF.

J is TRBJ1-3 and V is TRBV11-1; D is possibly TRBD1 (5 bases). The V gene's germline CDR1 is SGHAT and CDR2 FQDESV (reference sequence). The CDR3 has 18 amino acids. V gave up 1 base and J gave up 2 bases, with 18 bases separating them. The CDR3 protein is CASSLGGAALSPGNTIYF. The CDR3 nucleotides read TGTGCCAGCAGCTTAGGTGGGGCAGCGTTGAGTCCTGGAAACACCATATATTTT.

This clonotype showed up just a few times. The chain couples TRBV20-1 to TRBJ1-5; D not resolved. The V and J ends lost 4 bases and 9 bases respectively, with 13 bases between them. Germline values: CDR1 DFQATT, CDR2 SNEGSKA (reference sequence). The CDR3 length is 12 residues. The CDR3 loop is CSATRRAGPQHF. The CDR3 coding sequence is TGCAGTGCTACGCGACGGGCAGGGCCCCAGCATTTT.

This clonotype has ten or more counts. The chain joins TRBV5-1 to TRBJ2-3; D possibly matches TRBD1 or TRBD2 (5 bases each). The CDR3 is 15 residues long. Germline V gives CDR1 SGHRS, CDR2 YFSETQ. The V end lost 3 bases, the J end lost 1 base, and 12 bases lay between the germline ends. Written as DNA, the CDR3 is TGCGCCAGCAGCTCCCGGGGCAGCCGCACAGATACGCAGTATTTT. It codes for CASSSRGSRTDTQYF.

This clonotype was seen repeatedly, ten times or more. This chain connects TRBV5-1 to TRBJ2-1, with TRBD1 as a possible D gene (6 bases). The germline V and J ends were trimmed by 4 bases and 8 bases, with 13 bases remaining between them. Germline V gives CDR1 SGHRS, CDR2 YFSETQ. This CDR3 spans 13 amino acids. This CDR3 reads CASSRNREHEQFF. CDR3 in DNA: TGCGCCAGCAGCCGCAACAGGGAACATGAGCAGTTCTTC.

This chain links TRBV6-1 with TRBJ2-7, with TRBD1 identical over 8 bases. V gave up 5 bases and J gave up 1 base; unmatched junction bases: 4. CDR1 is MNHNS and CDR2 is SASEGT in the germline V gene. The CDR3 runs 14 residues. CDR3 sequence reads: CASSRQGTSYEQYF. CDR3 nucleotide sequence: TGTGCCAGCAGTCGACAGGGGACGTCCTACGAGCAGTACTTC.

V is TRBV6-1 and J is TRBJ2-3; a weak D match, TRBD1 (6 bases). V was trimmed by 6 bases and J by 5 bases, leaving 15 bases between them. Germline V CDR1 and CDR2: MNHNS, SASEGT. CDR3 size: 14 residues. The CDR3 loop reads CASSQRGGLDTQYF. DNA for the CDR3: TGTGCCAGCAGCCAGCGAGGGGGTTTAGATACGCAGTATTTT.

The CDR3 reads CASSTIQGGDGYTF. The CDR3 DNA reads as TGTGCCAGCAGTACGATTCAGGGAGGGGATGGCTACACCTTC. This chain joins TRBV12-3 or TRBV12-4 and TRBJ1-2; D is possibly TRBD1 (5 bases). V was trimmed by 5 bases and J by 6 bases, leaving 16 bases between them. The CDR3 covers 14 residues.

This clonotype was observed at least ten times. The chain couples TRBV12-3 or TRBV12-4 to TRBJ1-4; D not resolved. The V end was cut by 3 bases, the J end by 0 bases, with 5 bases between. CDR3 length equals 14 residues. Written as DNA, the CDR3 is TGTGCCAGCAGTTTCAGGCCAACTAATGAAAAACTGTTTTTT. It is translated as CASSFRPTNEKLFF.